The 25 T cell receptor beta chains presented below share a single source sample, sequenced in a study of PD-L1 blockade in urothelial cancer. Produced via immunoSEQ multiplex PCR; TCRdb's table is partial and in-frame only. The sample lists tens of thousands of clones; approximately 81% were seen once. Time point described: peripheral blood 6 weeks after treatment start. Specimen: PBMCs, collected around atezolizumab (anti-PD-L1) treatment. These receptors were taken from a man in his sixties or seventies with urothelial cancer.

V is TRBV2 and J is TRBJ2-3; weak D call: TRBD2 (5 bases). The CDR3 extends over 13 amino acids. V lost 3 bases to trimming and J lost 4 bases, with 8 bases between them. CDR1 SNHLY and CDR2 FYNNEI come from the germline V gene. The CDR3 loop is CASSEEASDTQYF. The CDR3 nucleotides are TGTGCCAGCAGTGAGGAGGCTTCAGATACGCAGTATTTT.

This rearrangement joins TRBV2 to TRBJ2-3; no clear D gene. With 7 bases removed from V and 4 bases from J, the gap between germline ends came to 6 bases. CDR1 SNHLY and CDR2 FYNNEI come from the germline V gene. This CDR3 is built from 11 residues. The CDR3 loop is CASTEADTQYF. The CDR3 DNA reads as TGTGCCAGCACAGAAGCAGATACGCAGTATTTT.

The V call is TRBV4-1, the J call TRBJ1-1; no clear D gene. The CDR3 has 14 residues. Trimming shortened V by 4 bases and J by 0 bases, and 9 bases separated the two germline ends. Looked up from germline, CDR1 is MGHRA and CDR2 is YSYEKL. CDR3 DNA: TGCGCCAGCAGCCTGCGGGCCTTGAACACTGAAGCTTTCTTT. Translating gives CASSLRALNTEAFF.

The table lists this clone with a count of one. This CDR3 is CASSIGTASTDTQYF. CDR3 in DNA: TGTGCCAGTAGTATAGGGACAGCCAGCACAGATACGCAGTATTTT. The chain carries TRBV19 and TRBJ2-3; D may be TRBD1 (6 bases). Germline lookup yields CDR1 LNHDA and CDR2 SQIVND (reference sequence). The CDR3 is made up of 15 amino acids. Trimming removed 1 base from V and 0 bases from J, with 8 bases in between.

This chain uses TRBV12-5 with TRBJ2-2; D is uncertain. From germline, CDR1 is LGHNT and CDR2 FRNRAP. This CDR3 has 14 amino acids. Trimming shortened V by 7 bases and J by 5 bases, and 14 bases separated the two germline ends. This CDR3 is CASAGDTTTGELFF. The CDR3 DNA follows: TGTGCTAGTGCCGGTGACACCACGACCGGGGAGCTGTTTTTT.

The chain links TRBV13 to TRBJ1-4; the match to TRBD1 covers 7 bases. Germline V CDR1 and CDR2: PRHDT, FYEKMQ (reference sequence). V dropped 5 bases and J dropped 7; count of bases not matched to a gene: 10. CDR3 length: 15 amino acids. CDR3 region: CASSPRGTVSEKLFF. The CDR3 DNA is TGTGCCAGCAGCCCGCGAGGGACAGTCTCTGAAAAACTGTTTTTT.

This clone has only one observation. CDR3 DNA sequence: TGTGCCAGCAGCGACGGGACAGGGGCTAGCTACGAGCAGTACTTC. It specifies CASSDGTGASYEQYF. The chain links TRBV7-6 to TRBJ2-7, with 10 bases matching TRBD1. In germline, CDR1 is SGHVS, CDR2 FNYEAQ. The CDR3 runs to 15 residues. V shed 5 bases and J 3 bases; nucleotides not matched to a gene: 7.

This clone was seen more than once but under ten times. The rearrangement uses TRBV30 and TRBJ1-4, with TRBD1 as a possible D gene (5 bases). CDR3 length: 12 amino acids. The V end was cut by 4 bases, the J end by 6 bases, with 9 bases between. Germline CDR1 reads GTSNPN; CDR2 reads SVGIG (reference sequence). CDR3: CAWKGSYEKLFF. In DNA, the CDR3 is TGTGCCTGGAAGGGGTCCTATGAAAAACTGTTTTTT.

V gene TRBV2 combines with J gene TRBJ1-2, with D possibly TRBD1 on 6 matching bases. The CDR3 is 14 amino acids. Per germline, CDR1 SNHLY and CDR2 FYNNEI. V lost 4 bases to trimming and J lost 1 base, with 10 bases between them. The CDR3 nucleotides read TGTGCCAGCAGTGTCCAGGGGAATAACTATGGCTACACCTTC. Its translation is CASSVQGNNYGYTF. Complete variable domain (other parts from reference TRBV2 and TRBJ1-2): EPEVTQTPSHQVTQMGQEVILRCVPISNHLYFYWYRQILGQKVEFLVSFYNNEISEKSEIFDDQFSVERPDGSNFTLKIRSTKLEDSAMYFCASSVQGNNYGYTFGSGTRLTVV.

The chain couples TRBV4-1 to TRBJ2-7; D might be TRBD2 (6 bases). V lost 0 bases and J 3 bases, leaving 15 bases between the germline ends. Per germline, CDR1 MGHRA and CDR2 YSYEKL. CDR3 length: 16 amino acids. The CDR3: CASSQDRESLVYEQYF. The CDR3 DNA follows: TGCGCCAGCAGCCAAGATCGGGAGTCTTTAGTCTACGAGCAGTACTTC.

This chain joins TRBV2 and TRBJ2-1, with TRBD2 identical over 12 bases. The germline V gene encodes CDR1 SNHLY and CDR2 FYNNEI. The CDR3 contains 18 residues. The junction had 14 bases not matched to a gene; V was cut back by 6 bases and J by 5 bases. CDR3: CASRATSGSWPPHNEQFF. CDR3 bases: TGTGCCAGCAGAGCGACTAGCGGGAGTTGGCCCCCCCACAATGAGCAGTTCTTC.

The CDR3 reads CASSDSNADRREAGYNEQFF. CDR3 nucleotides: TGTGCCAGCAGTGACTCGAACGCGGACAGGCGGGAGGCCGGATACAATGAGCAGTTCTTC. The gene calls are TRBV6-4 and TRBJ2-1; tentatively, D is TRBD2 (8 bases). The V and J ends lost 0 bases and 4 bases respectively, with 25 bases between them. The germline V gene encodes CDR1 MRHNA and CDR2 SNTAGT. This CDR3 region has 20 residues.

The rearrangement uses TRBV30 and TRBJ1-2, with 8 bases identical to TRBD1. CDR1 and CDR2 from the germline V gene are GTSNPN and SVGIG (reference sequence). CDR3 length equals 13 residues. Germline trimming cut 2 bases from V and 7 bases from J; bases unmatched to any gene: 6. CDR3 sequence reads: CAWSTSGGSGYTF. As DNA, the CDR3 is TGTGCCTGGAGTACTTCAGGGGGCTCTGGCTACACCTTC.

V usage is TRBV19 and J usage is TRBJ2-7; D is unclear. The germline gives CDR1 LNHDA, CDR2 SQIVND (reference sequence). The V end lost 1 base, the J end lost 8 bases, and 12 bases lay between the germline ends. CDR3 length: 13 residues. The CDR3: CASSIGQAAKQYF. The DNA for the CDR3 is TGTGCCAGTAGTATAGGTCAGGCTGCTAAGCAGTACTTC.

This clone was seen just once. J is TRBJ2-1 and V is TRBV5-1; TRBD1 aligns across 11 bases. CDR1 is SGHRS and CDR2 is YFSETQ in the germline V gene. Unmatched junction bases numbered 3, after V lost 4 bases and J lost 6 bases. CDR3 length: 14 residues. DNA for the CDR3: TGCGCCAGCAGCCCCGGGACAGGGGGCAATGAGCAGTTCTTC. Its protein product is CASSPGTGGNEQFF.

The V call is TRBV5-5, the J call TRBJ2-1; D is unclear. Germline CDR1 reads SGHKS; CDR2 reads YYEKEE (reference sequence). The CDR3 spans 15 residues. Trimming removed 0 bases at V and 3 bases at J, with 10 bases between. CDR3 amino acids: CASSLDPDGYNEQFF. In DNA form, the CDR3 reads TGTGCCAGCAGCTTGGACCCAGATGGCTACAATGAGCAGTTCTTC.

The CDR3 sequence: CASRRGGLVSDEQFF. The CDR3 nucleotides read TGTGCCAGCAGGAGGGGGGGACTAGTAAGCGATGAGCAGTTCTTC. This chain links TRBV6-4 with TRBJ2-1; TRBD2 agrees at 8 bases. Germline CDR1 MRHNA, CDR2 SNTAGT. Unmatched junction bases numbered 12, after V lost 6 bases and J lost 8 bases. There are 15 residues in the CDR3.

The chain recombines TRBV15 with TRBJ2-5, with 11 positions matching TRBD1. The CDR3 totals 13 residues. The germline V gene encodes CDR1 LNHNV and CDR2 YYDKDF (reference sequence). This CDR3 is CASRTGGWETQYF. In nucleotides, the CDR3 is TGTGCTTCCCGGACAGGGGGCTGGGAGACCCAGTACTTC.

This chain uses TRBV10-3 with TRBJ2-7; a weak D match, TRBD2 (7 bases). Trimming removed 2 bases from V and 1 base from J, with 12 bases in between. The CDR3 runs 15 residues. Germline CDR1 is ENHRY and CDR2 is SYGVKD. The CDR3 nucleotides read TGTGCCATCAGTGAGGGGGGGGCAGCGTCCTACGAGCAGTACTTC. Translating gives CAISEGGAASYEQYF.

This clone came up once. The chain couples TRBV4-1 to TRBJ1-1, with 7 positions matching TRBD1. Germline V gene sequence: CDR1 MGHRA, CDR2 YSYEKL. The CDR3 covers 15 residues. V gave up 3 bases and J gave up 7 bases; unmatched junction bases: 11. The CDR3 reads CASSHLEGQKDEAFF. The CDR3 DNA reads TGCGCCAGCAGCCATCTCGAGGGACAGAAGGATGAAGCTTTCTTT.

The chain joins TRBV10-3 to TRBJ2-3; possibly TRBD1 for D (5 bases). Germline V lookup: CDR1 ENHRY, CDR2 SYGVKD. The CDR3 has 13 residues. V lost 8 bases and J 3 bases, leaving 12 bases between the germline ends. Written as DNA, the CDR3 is TGTGCCATCCTAGGGGCAGGAACAGATACGCAGTATTTT. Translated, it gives CAILGAGTDTQYF.

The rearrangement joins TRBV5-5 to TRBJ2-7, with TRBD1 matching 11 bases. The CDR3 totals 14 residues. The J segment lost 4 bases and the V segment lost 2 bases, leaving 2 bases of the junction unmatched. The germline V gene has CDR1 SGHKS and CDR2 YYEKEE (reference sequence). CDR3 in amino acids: CASSFRDRGYEQYF. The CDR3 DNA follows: TGTGCCAGCAGCTTTCGGGACAGGGGGTACGAGCAGTACTTC.

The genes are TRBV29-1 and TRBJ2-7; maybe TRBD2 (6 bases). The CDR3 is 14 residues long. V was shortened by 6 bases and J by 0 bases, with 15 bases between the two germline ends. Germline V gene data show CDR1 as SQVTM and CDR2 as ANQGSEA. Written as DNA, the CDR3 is TGCAGCGTGGGGGGACTTTCTAGCTCCTACGAGCAGTACTTC. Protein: CSVGGLSSSYEQYF.

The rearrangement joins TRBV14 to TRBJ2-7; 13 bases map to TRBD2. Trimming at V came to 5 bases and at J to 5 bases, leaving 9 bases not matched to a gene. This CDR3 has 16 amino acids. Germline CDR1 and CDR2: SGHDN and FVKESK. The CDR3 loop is CASSVGTSGNFHEQYF. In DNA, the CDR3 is TGTGCCAGCAGCGTCGGGACTAGCGGGAACTTCCACGAGCAGTACTTC.

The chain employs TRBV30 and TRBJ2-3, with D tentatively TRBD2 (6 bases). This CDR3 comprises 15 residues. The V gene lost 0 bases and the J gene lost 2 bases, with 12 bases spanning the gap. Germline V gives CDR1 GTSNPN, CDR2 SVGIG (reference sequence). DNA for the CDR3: TGTGCCTGGAGTGTACTAGCCCGCTCCACAGATACGCAGTATTTT. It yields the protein CAWSVLARSTDTQYF.